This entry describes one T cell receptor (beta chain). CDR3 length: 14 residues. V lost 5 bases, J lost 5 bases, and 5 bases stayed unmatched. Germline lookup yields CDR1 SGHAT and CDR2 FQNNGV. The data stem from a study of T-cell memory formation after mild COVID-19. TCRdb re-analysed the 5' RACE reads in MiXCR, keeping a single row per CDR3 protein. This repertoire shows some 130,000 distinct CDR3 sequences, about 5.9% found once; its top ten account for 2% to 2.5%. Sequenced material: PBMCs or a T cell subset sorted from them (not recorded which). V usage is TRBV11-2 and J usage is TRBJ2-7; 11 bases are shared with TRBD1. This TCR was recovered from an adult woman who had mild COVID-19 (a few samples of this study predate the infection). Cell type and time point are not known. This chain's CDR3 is CASSRDRGRDEQYF. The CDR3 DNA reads TGTGCCAGCAGCCGGGACAGGGGGAGGGACGAGCAGTACTTC.